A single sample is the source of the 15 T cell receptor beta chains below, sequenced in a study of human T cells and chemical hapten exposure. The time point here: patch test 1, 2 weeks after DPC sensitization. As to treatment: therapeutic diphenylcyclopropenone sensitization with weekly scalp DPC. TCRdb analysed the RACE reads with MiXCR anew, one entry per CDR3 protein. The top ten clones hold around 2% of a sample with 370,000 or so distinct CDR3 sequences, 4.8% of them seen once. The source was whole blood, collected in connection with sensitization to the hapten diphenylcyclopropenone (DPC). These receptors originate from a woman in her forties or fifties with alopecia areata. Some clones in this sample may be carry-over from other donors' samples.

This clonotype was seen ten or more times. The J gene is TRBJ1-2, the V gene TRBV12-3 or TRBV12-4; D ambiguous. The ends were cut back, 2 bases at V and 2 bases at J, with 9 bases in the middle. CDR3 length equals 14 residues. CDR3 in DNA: TGTGCCAGCAGTTTATTAGGTGGAAACTATGGCTACACCTTC. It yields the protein CASSLLGGNYGYTF.

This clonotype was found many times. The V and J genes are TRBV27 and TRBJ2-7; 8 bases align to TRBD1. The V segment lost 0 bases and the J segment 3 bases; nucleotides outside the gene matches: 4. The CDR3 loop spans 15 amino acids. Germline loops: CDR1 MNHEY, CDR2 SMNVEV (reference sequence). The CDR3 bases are TGTGCCAGCAGTTTATCTCTGGGACAGGTCTACGAGCAGTACTTC. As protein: CASSLSLGQVYEQYF.

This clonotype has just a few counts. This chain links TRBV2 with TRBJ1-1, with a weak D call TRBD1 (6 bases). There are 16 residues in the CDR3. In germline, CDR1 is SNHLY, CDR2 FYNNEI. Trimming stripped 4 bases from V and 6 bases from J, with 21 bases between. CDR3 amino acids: CASSGLDTGFSAEAFF. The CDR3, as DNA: TGTGCCAGCAGTGGTCTCGATACAGGGTTTTCGGCTGAAGCTTTCTTT.

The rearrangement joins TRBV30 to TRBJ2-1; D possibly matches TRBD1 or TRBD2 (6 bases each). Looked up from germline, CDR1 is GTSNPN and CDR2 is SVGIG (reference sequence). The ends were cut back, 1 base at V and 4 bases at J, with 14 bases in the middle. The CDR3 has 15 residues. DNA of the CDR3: TGTGCCTGGAGTGGGGGGGCAGCCGGTTACAATGAGCAGTTCTTC. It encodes CAWSGGAAGYNEQFF.

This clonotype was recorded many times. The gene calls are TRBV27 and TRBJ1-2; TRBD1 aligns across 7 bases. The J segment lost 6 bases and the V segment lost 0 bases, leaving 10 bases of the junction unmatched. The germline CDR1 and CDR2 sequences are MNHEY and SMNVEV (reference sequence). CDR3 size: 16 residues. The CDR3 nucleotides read TGTGCCAGCAGTTTATCCCCCGCAGGGGGAAAGAATGGCTACACCTTC. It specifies CASSLSPAGGKNGYTF.

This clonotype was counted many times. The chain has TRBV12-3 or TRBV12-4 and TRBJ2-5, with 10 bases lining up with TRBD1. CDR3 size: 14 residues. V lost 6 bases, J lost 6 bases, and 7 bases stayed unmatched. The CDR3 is CASSSGQGRKTQYF. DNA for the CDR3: TGTGCCAGCAGCTCGGGACAGGGGAGAAAGACCCAGTACTTC.

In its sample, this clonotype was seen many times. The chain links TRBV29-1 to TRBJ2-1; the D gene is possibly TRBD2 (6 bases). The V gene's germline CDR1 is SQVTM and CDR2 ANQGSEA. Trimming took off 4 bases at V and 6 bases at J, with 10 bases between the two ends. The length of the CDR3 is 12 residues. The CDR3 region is CSVGGRPNEQFF. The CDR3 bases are TGCAGCGTTGGGGGGAGGCCCAATGAGCAGTTCTTC.

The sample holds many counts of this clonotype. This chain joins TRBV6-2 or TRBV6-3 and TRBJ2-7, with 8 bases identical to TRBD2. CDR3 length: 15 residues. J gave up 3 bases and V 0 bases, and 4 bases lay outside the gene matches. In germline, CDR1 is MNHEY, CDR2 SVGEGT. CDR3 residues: CASSYSSGSSYEQYF. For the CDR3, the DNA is TGTGCCAGCAGTTACTCAAGCGGGAGTAGCTACGAGCAGTACTTC.

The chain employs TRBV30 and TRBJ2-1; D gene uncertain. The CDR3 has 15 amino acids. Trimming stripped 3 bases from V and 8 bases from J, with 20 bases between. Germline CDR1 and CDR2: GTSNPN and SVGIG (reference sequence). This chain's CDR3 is CAWRSGPIAGDEQFF. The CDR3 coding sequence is TGTGCCTGGAGGTCCGGGCCAATCGCTGGCGATGAGCAGTTCTTC.

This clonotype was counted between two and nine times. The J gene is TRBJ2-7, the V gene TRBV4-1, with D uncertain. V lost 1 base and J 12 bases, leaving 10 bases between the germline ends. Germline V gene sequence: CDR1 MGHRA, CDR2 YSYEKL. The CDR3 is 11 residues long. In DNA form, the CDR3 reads TGCGCCAGCAGCCAAGGCAGTAGCCTGTACTTC. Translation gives CASSQGSSLYF.

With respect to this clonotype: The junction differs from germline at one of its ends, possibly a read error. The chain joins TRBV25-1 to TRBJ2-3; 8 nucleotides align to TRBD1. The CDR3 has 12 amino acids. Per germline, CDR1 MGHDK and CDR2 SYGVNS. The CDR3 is CASSDGTGTQYF. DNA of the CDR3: TGTGCCAGCAGTGACGGGACAGGTACGCAGTATTTT.

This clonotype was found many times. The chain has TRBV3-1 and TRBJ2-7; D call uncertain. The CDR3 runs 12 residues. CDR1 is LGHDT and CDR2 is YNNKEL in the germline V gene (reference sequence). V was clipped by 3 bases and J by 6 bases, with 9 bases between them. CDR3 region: CASSHPYSEQYF. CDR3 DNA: TGTGCCAGCAGCCACCCATATAGCGAGCAGTACTTC.

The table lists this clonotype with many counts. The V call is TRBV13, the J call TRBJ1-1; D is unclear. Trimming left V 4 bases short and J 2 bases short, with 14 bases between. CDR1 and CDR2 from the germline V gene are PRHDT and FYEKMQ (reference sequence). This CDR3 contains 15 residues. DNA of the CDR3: TGTGCCAGCAGCTCGGCCGACGGGTTAAACACTGAAGCTTTCTTT. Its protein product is CASSSADGLNTEAFF. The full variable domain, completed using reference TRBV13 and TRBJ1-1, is AAGVIQSPRHLIKEKRETATLKCYPIPRHDTVYWYQQGPGQDPQFLISFYEKMQSDKGSIPDRFSAQQFSDYHSELNMSSLELGDSALYFCASSSADGLNTEAFFGQGTRLTVV.

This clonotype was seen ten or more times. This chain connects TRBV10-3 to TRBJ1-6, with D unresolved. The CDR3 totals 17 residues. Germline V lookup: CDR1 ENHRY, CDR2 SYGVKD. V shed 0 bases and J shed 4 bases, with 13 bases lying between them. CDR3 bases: TGTGCCATCAGTGAGTCTGGCGGAACCTTTTATAATTCACCCCTCCACTTT. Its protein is CAISESGGTFYNSPLHF.

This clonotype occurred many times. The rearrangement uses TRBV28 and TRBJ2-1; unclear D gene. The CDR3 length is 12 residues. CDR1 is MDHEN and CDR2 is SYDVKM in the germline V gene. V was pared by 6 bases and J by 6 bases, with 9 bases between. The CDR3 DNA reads TGTGCCAGCAGGGGCCCACTCAATGAGCAGTTCTTC. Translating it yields CASRGPLNEQFF.